This TCR beta chain derives from a study of T-cell reconstitution after alpha-beta-depleted transplantation in children. Study-wide results and limits: After one year, T-cell counts and TCRbeta diversity mostly came from new T cells. From surviving recipient T cells and thymic progenitors came the high day-60 TCRbeta diversity observed in some patients. About two months after transplant, alpha-beta T cells reportedly came from several hundred expanded graft clones.

The ends were cut back, 4 bases at V and 4 bases at J, with 10 bases in the middle. The germline V gene encodes CDR1 KGHDR and CDR2 SFDVKD. This CDR3 is built from 13 residues. This clonotype occurred many times. Its specificity is unknown. TCRbeta library construction was performed incorporating unique molecular identifiers. From the PCR reads, TCRdb called clonotypes with MiXCR, one entry per CDR3 protein. The profile shows about 600,000 distinct CDR3 sequences, approximately 12% of them singletons. Sample: PBMCs, mostly from graft donor cells, taken 360 days after TCRalphabeta/CD19-depleted stem cell transplant. The rearrangement links TRBV24-1 to TRBJ2-7; possible D gene TRBD2, 6 bases. The source of this sequence is a male patient between 10 and 17 years old who had a stem cell transplant for acute myeloid leukemia, so the T cells may come from the graft donor. CDR3 residues: CATSEAGWYEQYF. CDR3 DNA sequence: TGTGCCACCAGTGAGGCGGGGTGGTACGAGCAGTACTTC.